These 20 T cell receptor beta chains originate from one sample sequenced in a study of shared clonotypes between healthy human individuals. The repertoire was sequenced with immunoSEQ multiplex PCR; TCRdb's copy has only in-frame clones and lacks some. The sample carries about 2.4 million clones, roughly 92% recorded once. Specimen: naive CD4+ T cells sorted from blood. Specified subset: CD45RA+ positively selected. The receptors were gathered from a man aged 18-30 years in good health.

This clone was picked up a small number of times. V is TRBV7-3 and J is TRBJ1-6; no firm D call. The CDR3 is 14 residues long. Germline V CDR1 and CDR2: SGHTA, FQGTGA. V was shortened by 1 base and J by 7 bases, with 8 bases between the two germline ends. CDR3 sequence reads: CASSLNPRNSPLHF. The CDR3 DNA follows: TGTGCCAGCAGCTTAAACCCCCGAAATTCACCCCTCCACTTT. The whole variable domain, remainder taken from reference TRBV7-3 and TRBJ1-6, is GAGVSQTPSNKVTEKGKYVELRCDPISGHTALYWYRQSLGQGPEFLIYFQGTGAADDSGLPNDRFFAVRPEGSVSTLKIQRTERGDSAVYLCASSLNPRNSPLHFGNGTRLTVT.

This chain joins TRBV30 and TRBJ2-7; no definite D call. The V and J ends lost 4 bases and 2 bases respectively, with 12 bases between them. The CDR3 is made up of 13 amino acids. CDR1 GTSNPN and CDR2 SVGIG come from the germline V gene (reference sequence). CDR3 amino acids: CAWKGEWAYEQYF. Written as DNA, the CDR3 is TGTGCCTGGAAGGGTGAGTGGGCCTACGAGCAGTACTTC.

The V and J genes are TRBV7-9 and TRBJ2-1; D is uncertain. The V end was cut by 8 bases, the J end by 6 bases, with 14 bases between. The CDR3 contains 13 residues. Looked up from germline, CDR1 is SEHNR and CDR2 is FQNEAQ (reference sequence). The CDR3: CASGGVSGNEQFF. The CDR3 DNA reads TGTGCCAGCGGCGGCGTTTCGGGCAATGAGCAGTTCTTC. The full variable domain, with the rest looked up from reference TRBV7-9 and TRBJ2-1, is DTGVSQNPRHKITKRGQNVTFRCDPISEHNRLYWYRQTLGQGPEFLTYFQNEAQLEKSRLLSDRFSAERPKGSFSTLEIQRTEQGDSAMYLCASGGVSGNEQFFGPGTRLTVL.

The chain combines TRBV30 with TRBJ2-6, with D perhaps TRBD1 (5 bases). The CDR3 is made up of 14 amino acids. The V end lost 0 bases, the J end lost 3 bases, and 6 bases lay between the germline ends. Germline V gene lookup returns CDR1 GTSNPN and CDR2 SVGIG (reference sequence). The CDR3 reads CAWSVGRGANVLTF. CDR3 nucleotides: TGTGCCTGGAGTGTGGGGCGTGGGGCCAACGTCCTGACTTTC. Supplemented by reference TRBV30 and TRBJ2-6, the full variable domain reads SQTIHQWPATLVQPVGSPLSLECTVEGTSNPNLYWYRQAAGRGLQLLFYSVGIGQISSEVPQNLSASRPQDRQFILSSKKLLLSDSGFYLCAWSVGRGANVLTFGAGSRLTVL.

CDR3 loop: CASTATGGYEQYF. The CDR3 DNA sequence: TGTGCCAGTACGGCGACAGGGGGCTACGAGCAGTACTTC. The chain couples TRBV19 to TRBJ2-7; TRBD1 matches at 9 bases. The CDR3 covers 13 residues. The junction had 4 bases not matched to a gene; V was cut back by 7 bases and J by 3 bases. Germline V gene data show CDR1 as LNHDA and CDR2 as SQIVND (reference sequence).

The genes are TRBV6-5 and TRBJ1-4, with D possibly matching TRBD1 (5 bases). The ends were cut back, 0 bases at V and 10 bases at J, with 15 bases in the middle. Germline V gene data show CDR1 as MNHEY and CDR2 as SVGAGI. The CDR3 covers 15 residues. The CDR3 sequence is CASSYSAGPEGKLFF. The CDR3 DNA is TGTGCCAGCAGTTACTCAGCAGGGCCGGAGGGAAAACTGTTTTTT.

The V call is TRBV2, the J call TRBJ2-1, with a tentative D call TRBD1 (6 bases). V shed 5 bases and J shed 6 bases, with 14 bases lying between them. The V gene's germline CDR1 is SNHLY and CDR2 FYNNEI. CDR3 size: 14 residues. The CDR3 sequence is CASSSQGFGNEQFF. In DNA form, the CDR3 reads TGTGCCAGCAGTTCACAGGGTTTCGGCAATGAGCAGTTCTTC.

The chain links TRBV7-5 to TRBJ1-4. TRBV7-5 is a pseudogene segment. CDR3 length: 15 residues. CDR3 region: CARSLEAEGNEKLFF. The CDR3 nucleotides read TGTGCCAGAAGCTTAGAGGCAGAGGGTAATGAAAAACTGTTTTTT.

The CDR3 DNA sequence: TGTGCCAGCAGTTACTCAGGGGCTGGGGGGGCGCAGTATTTT. Protein product: CASSYSGAGGAQYF. V is TRBV6-5 and J is TRBJ2-3, with 7 bases fitting TRBD2. Unmatched junction bases numbered 7, after V lost 0 bases and J lost 10 bases. This CDR3 contains 14 residues. In germline, CDR1 is MNHEY, CDR2 SVGAGI.

The V call is TRBV6-1, the J call TRBJ2-2; D assignment may be TRBD1 or TRBD2 (5 bases each). Trimming cost V 11 bases and J 3 bases, with 13 bases left between them. Germline loops: CDR1 MNHNS, CDR2 SASEGT. This CDR3 contains 13 residues. The CDR3 bases are TGTGCCGCCAAAGTGGGGGACACCGGGGAGCTGTTTTTT. Encoded protein: CAAKVGDTGELFF.

About this clone: Other DNA variants within this sample encode the same CDR3. V and J are TRBV2 and TRBJ2-7; D is possibly TRBD1 (5 bases). With 3 bases removed from V and 6 bases from J, the gap between germline ends came to 9 bases. Germline CDR1 SNHLY, CDR2 FYNNEI. CDR3 length: 12 residues. The CDR3 DNA reads TGTGCCAGCAGTGATCAGGGTGGCGAGCAGTACTTC. It is translated as CASSDQGGEQYF.

The rearrangement uses TRBV5-6 and TRBJ2-7; perhaps TRBD1 as D (6 bases). The CDR3 totals 14 residues. Germline values: CDR1 SGHDT, CDR2 YYEEEE. Trimming cost V 1 base and J 3 bases, with 11 bases left between them. In nucleotides, the CDR3 is TGTGCCAGCAGCTTGTCAGGGGTAATCTACGAGCAGTACTTC. As protein: CASSLSGVIYEQYF.

The V call is TRBV30, the J call TRBJ1-1; 8 bases fit TRBD1. In germline, CDR1 is GTSNPN, CDR2 SVGIG (reference sequence). J gave up 10 bases and V 1 base, and 5 bases lay outside the gene matches. The CDR3 has 12 amino acids. CDR3 bases: TGTGCCTGGAGTGACAGGGGGTTGGGAGCTTTCTTT. Translating gives CAWSDRGLGAFF.

In regard to this clone: Other DNA sequences in the same sample also yield this CDR3. The rearrangement uses TRBV20-1 and TRBJ2-7, with D hard to call. The germline V gene encodes CDR1 DFQATT and CDR2 SNEGSKA (reference sequence). The CDR3 totals 11 residues. With 0 bases removed from V and 4 bases from J, the gap between germline ends came to 4 bases. In DNA, the CDR3 is TGCAGTGCTAGAGATGGGTACGAGCAGTACTTC. Amino acid sequence: CSARDGYEQYF.

This clone came up once. The CDR3 here is CASSPGAGSLKFF. In nucleotides, the CDR3 is TGTGCCAGCAGCCCGGGGGCGGGGTCCCTCAAGTTCTTC. The chain is built from TRBV5-4 and TRBJ2-1; D is tentatively TRBD1 or TRBD2 (6 bases each). The CDR3 runs 13 residues. CDR1 is SGHNT, CDR2 YYREEE, per germline (reference sequence). V was cut by 4 bases and J by 14 bases, with 19 bases left in between.

DNA of the CDR3: TGTGCCACCTTTACACAGGTGAACACTGAAGCTTTCTTT. Protein product: CATFTQVNTEAFF. This chain links TRBV28 with TRBJ1-1; D may be TRBD1 (5 bases). The V gene lost 10 bases and the J gene lost 0 bases, with 12 bases spanning the gap. From germline, CDR1 is MDHEN and CDR2 SYDVKM. This CDR3 region has 13 residues.

This clone was detected only a few times. The chain has TRBV30 and TRBJ1-1; a possible D gene is TRBD1 (5 bases). CDR1 is GTSNPN and CDR2 is SVGIG in the germline V gene (reference sequence). This CDR3 spans 13 amino acids. The V and J ends lost 5 bases and 1 base respectively, with 11 bases between them. The CDR3 DNA sequence: TGTGCCTGGGGGCGACAGCAGAACACTGAAGCTTTCTTT. As protein: CAWGRQQNTEAFF.

The J gene is TRBJ2-1, the V gene TRBV27; possible D gene TRBD1, 6 bases. The germline V gene encodes CDR1 MNHEY and CDR2 SMNVEV (reference sequence). This CDR3 has 15 amino acids. The germline V and J ends were trimmed by 5 bases and 4 bases, with 15 bases remaining between them. This chain's CDR3 is CASSLPGTYYNEQFF. The CDR3 DNA reads TGTGCCAGCAGTCTCCCCGGGACATATTACAATGAGCAGTTCTTC.

The chain employs TRBV5-1 and TRBJ1-1; TRBD1 matches at 7 bases. Germline CDR1 and CDR2: SGHRS and YFSETQ. Unmatched junction bases numbered 14, after V lost 1 base and J lost 2 bases. The CDR3 spans 18 residues. CDR3 coding DNA: TGCGCCAGCAGCTTGTTTGGGAATACTCGACAGGGCAACACTGAAGCTTTCTTT. It is translated as CASSLFGNTRQGNTEAFF. The entire variable domain, with the rest obtained from reference TRBV5-1 and TRBJ1-1, is as follows: KAGVTQTPRYLIKTRGQQVTLSCSPISGHRSVSWYQQTPGQGLQFLFEYFSETQRNKGNFPGRFSGRQFSNSRSEMNVSTLELGDSALYLCASSLFGNTRQGNTEAFFGQGTRLTVV.

The chain is built from TRBV28 and TRBJ2-3; perhaps TRBD2 as D (6 bases). The germline V gene encodes CDR1 MDHEN and CDR2 SYDVKM. V was shortened by 3 bases and J by 2 bases, with 12 bases between the two germline ends. The CDR3 has 15 amino acids. CDR3 coding DNA: TGTGCCAGCAGTTTTTCCGGGACTTACACAGATACGCAGTATTTT. This translates into CASSFSGTYTDTQYF. Combining the CDR3 with reference TRBV28 and TRBJ2-3 gives the whole variable domain DVKVTQSSRYLVKRTGEKVFLECVQDMDHENMFWYRQDPGLGLRLIYFSYDVKMKEKGDIPEGYSVSREKKERFSLILESASTNQTSMYLCASSFSGTYTDTQYFGPGTRLTVL.